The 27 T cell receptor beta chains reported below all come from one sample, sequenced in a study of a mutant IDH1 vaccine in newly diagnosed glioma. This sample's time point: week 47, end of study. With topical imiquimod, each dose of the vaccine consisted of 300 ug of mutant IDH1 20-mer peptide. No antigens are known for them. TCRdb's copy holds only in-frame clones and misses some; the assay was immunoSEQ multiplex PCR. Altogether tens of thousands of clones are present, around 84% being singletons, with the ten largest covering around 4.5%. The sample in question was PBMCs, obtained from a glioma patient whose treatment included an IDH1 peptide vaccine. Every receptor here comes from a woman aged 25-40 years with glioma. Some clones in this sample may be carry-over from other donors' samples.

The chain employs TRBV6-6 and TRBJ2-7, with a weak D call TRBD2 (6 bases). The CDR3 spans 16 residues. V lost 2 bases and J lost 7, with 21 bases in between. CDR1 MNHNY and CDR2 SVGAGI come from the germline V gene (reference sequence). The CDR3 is CASSYLTSFPVGEQYF. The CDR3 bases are TGTGCCAGCAGTTACCTAACTAGCTTCCCGGTGGGGGAGCAGTACTTC.

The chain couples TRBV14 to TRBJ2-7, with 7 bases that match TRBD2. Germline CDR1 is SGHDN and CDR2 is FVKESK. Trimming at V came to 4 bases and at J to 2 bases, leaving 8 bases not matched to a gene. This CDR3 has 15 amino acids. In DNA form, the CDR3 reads TGTGCCAGCAGCCTCTGGGAGGGATTCCCCTACGAGCAGTACTTC. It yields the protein CASSLWEGFPYEQYF.

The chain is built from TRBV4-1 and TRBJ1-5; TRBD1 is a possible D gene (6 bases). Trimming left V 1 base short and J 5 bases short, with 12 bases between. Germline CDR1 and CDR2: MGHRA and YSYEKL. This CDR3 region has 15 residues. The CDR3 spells CASSQVYRDDQPQHF. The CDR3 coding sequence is TGCGCCAGCAGCCAAGTATACAGGGACGATCAGCCCCAGCATTTT.

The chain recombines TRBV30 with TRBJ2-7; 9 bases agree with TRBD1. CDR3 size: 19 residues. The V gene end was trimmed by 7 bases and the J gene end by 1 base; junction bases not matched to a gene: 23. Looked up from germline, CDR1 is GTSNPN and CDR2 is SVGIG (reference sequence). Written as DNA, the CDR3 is TGTGCCTTCCTCACCCCTTCCTCAGAAACAGGGGGCTCGTCCTACGAGCAGTACTTC. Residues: CAFLTPSSETGGSSYEQYF.

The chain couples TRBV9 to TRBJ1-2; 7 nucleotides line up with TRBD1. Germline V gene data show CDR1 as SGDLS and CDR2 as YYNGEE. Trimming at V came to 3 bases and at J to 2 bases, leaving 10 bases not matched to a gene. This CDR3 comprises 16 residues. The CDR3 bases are TGTGCCAGCAGCGAGAGCCCAGGGGGGCAGAACTATGGCTACACCTTC. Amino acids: CASSESPGGQNYGYTF.

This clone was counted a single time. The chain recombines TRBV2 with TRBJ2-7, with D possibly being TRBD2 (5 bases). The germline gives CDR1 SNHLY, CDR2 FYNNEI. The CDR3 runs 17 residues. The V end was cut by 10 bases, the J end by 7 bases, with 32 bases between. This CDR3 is CAISSWPPGAKTGEQYF. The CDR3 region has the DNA TGTGCCATTTCCTCTTGGCCCCCTGGCGCCAAGACGGGAGAGCAGTACTTC.

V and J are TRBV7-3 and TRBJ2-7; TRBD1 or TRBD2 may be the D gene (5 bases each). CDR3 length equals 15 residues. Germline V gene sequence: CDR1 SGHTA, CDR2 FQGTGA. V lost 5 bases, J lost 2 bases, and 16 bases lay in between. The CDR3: CASSPGSGSPYEQYF. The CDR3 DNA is TGTGCCAGCAGCCCGGGGTCAGGGTCCCCCTACGAGCAGTACTTC.

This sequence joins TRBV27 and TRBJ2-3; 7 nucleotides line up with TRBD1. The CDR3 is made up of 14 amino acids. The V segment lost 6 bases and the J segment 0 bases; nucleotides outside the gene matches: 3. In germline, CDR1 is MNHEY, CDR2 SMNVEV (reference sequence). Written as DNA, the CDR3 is TGTGCCAGCAGCCAGGGGGACAGCACAGATACGCAGTATTTT. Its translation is CASSQGDSTDTQYF.

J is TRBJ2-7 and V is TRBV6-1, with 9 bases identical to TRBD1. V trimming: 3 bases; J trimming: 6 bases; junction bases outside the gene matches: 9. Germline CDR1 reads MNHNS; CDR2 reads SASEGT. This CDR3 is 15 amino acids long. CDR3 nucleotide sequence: TGTGCCAGCAGTGATTCGGGACAGGGTTATGTCGAGCAGTACTTC. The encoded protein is CASSDSGQGYVEQYF.

The CDR3 is CASTSRPLAGGKEQFF. The CDR3 DNA is TGTGCCAGCACCTCAAGGCCGCTAGCGGGAGGGAAGGAGCAGTTCTTC. The chain joins TRBV21-1 to TRBJ2-1; the table's D call, TRBD2, has no DNA check behind it. TRBV21-1 is given as a pseudogene. The CDR3 is 16 amino acids.

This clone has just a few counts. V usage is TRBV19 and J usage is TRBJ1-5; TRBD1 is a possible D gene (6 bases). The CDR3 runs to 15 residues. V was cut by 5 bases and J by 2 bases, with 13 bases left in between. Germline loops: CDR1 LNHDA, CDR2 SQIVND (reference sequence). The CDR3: CASSPGPGGNQPQHF. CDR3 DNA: TGTGCCAGTAGTCCCGGTCCAGGGGGCAATCAGCCCCAGCATTTT.

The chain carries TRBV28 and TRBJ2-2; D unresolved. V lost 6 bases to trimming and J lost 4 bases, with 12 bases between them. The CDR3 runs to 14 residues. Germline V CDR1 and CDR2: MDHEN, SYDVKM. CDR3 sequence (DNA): TGTGCCAGCAGATCACGGTTCGGCACCGGGGAGCTGTTTTTT. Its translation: CASRSRFGTGELFF.

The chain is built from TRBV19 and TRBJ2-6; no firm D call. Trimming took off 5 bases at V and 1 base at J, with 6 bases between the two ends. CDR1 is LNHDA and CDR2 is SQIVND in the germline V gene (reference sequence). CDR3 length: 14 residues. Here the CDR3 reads CASSPTSGANVLTF. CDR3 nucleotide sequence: TGTGCCAGTAGTCCTACTTCTGGGGCCAACGTCCTGACTTTC.

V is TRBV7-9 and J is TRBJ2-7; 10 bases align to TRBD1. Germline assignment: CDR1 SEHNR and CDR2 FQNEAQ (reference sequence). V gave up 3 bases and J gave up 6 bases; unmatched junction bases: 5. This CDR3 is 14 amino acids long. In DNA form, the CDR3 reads TGTGCCAGCAGCTTGGGACAGGGGTTAGGCGAGCAGTACTTC. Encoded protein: CASSLGQGLGEQYF.

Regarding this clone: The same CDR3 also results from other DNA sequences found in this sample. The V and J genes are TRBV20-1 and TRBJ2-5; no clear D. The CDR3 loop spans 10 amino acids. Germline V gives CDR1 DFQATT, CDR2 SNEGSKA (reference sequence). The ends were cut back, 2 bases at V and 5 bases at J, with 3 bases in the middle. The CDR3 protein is CSARIETQYF. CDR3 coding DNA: TGCAGTGCTAGAATTGAGACCCAGTACTTC.

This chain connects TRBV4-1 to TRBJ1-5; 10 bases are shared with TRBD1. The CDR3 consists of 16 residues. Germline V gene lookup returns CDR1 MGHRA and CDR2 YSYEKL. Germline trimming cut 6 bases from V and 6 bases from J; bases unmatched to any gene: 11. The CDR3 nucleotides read TGCGCCAGCAGTCGAGTCCCGGGACAGGGGCCTCAGCCCCAGCATTTT. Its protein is CASSRVPGQGPQPQHF.

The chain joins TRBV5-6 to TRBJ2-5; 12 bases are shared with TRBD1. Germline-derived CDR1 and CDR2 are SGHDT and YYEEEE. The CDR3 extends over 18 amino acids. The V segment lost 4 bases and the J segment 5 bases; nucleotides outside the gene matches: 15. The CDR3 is CASSPYSGTGGFWETQYF. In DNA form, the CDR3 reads TGTGCCAGCAGCCCCTATTCCGGGACAGGGGGCTTTTGGGAGACCCAGTACTTC.

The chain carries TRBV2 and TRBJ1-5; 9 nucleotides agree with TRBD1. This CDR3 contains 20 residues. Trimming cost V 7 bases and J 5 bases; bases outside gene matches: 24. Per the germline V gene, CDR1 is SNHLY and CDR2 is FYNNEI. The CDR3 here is CASTQRAALWGQGIHQPQHF. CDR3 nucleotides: TGTGCCAGCACCCAGCGGGCCGCATTGTGGGGACAGGGAATCCATCAGCCCCAGCATTTT.

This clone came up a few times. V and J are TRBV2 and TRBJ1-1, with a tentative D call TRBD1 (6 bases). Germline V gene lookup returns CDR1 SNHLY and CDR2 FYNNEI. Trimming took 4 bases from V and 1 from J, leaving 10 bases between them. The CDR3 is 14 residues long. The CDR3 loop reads CASSVGQPNTEAFF. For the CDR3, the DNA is TGTGCCAGCAGTGTAGGACAGCCGAACACTGAAGCTTTCTTT. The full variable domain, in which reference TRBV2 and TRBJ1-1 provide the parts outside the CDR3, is EPEVTQTPSHQVTQMGQEVILRCVPISNHLYFYWYRQILGQKVEFLVSFYNNEISEKSEIFDDQFSVERPDGSNFTLKIRSTKLEDSAMYFCASSVGQPNTEAFFGQGTRLTVV.

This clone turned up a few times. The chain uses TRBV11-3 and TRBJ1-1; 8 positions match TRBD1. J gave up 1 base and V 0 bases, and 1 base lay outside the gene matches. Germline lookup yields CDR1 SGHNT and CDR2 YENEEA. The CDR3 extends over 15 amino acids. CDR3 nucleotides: TGTGCCAGCAGCTTAGAAGGACAGGGGAACACTGAAGCTTTCTTT. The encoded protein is CASSLEGQGNTEAFF.

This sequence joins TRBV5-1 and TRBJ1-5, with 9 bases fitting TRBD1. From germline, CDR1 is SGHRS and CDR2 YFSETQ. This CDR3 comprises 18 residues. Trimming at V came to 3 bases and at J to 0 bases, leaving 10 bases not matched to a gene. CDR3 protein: CASSSPGTGYYSNQPQHF. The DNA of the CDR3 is TGCGCCAGCAGCTCCCCCGGGACAGGGTATTATAGCAATCAGCCCCAGCATTTT.

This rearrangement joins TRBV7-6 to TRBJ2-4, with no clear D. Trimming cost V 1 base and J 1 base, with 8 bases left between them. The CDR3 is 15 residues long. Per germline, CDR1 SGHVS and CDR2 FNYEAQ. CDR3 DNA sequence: TGTGCCAGCAGCTTAGAGGCTGGGGCCAAAAACATTCAGTACTTC. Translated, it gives CASSLEAGAKNIQYF.

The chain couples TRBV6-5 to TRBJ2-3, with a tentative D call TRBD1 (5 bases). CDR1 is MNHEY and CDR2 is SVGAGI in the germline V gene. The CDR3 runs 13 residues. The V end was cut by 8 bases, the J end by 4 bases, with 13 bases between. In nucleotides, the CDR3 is TGTGCCAGCCAAAGGGGTTGGGCAGATACGCAGTATTTT. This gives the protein CASQRGWADTQYF.

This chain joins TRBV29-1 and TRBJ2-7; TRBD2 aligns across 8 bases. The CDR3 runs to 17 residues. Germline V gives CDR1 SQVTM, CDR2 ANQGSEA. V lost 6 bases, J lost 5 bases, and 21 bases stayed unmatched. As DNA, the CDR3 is TGCAGCGTATCTCGGCGGGGGGCATTGGCGGGAGAGGACGAGCAGTACTTC. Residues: CSVSRRGALAGEDEQYF.

CDR3 sequence reads: CASSSGQPTNTGELFF. CDR3 DNA sequence: TGCGCCAGCAGCTCGGGACAGCCCACGAACACCGGGGAGCTGTTTTTT. V and J are TRBV5-1 and TRBJ2-2; 7 nucleotides align to TRBD1. The CDR3 loop spans 16 amino acids. Per the germline V gene, CDR1 is SGHRS and CDR2 is YFSETQ. Trimming removed 3 bases from V and 0 bases from J; junction bases left unmatched: 5.

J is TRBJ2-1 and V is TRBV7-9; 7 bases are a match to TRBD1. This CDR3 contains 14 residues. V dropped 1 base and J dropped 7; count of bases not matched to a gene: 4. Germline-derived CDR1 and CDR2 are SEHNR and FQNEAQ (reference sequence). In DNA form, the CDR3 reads TGTGCCAGCAGCTTAGGCCCGACAGGGAATGAGCAGTTCTTC. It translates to CASSLGPTGNEQFF.

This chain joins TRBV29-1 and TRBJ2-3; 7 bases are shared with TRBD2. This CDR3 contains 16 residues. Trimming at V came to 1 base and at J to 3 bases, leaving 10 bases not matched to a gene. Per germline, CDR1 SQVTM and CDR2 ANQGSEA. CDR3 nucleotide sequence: TGCAGCGTTGAAGGGGCTGGCGGGAGTATAACAGATACGCAGTATTTT. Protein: CSVEGAGGSITDTQYF.